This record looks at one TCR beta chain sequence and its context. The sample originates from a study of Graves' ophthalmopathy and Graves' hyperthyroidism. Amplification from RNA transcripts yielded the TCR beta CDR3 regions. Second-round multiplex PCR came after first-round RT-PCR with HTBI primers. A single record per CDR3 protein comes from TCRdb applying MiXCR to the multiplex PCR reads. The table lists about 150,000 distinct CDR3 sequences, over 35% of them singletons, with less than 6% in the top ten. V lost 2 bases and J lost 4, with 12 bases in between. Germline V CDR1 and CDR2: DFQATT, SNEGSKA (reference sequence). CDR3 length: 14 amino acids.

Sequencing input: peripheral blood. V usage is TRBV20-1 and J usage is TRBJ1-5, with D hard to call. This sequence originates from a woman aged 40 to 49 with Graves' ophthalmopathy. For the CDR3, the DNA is TGCAGTGCTAGATTCGGAGACGCTAATCAGCCCCAGCATTTT. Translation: CSARFGDANQPQHF.